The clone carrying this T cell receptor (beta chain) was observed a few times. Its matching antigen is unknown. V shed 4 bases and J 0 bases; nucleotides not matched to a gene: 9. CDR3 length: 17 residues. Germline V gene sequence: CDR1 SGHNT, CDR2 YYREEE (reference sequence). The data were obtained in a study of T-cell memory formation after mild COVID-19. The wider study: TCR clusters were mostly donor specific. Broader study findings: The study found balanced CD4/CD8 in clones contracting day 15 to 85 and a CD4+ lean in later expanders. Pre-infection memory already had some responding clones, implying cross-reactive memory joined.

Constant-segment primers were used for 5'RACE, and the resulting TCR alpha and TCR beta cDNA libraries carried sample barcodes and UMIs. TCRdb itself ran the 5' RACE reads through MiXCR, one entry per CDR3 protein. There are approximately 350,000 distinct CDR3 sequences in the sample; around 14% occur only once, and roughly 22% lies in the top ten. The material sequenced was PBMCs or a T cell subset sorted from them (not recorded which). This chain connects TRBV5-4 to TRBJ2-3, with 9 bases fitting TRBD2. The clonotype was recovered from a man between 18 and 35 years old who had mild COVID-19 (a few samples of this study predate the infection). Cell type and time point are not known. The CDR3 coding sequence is TGTGCCAGCAGCCTGTCGAGCGGGGGGTCTAGCACAGATACGCAGTATTTT. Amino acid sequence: CASSLSSGGSSTDTQYF. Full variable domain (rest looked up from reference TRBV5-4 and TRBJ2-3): ETGVTQSPTHLIKTRGQQVTLRCSSQSGHNTVSWYQQALGQGPQFIFQYYREEENGRGNFPPRFSGLQFPNYSSELNVNALELDDSALYLCASSLSSGGSSTDTQYFGPGTRLTVL.